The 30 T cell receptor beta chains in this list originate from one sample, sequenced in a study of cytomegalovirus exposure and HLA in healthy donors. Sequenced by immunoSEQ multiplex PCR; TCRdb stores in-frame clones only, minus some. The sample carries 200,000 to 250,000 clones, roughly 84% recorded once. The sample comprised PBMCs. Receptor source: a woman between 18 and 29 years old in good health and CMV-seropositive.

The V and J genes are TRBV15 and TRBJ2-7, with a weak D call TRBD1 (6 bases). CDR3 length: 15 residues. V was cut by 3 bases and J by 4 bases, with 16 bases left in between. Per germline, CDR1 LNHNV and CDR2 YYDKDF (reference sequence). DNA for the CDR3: TGTGCCACCAGCAGGGGCCTGGACAGTAGGTACGAGCAGTACTTC. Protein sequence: CATSRGLDSRYEQYF. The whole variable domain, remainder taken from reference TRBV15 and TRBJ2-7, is DAMVIQNPRYQVTQFGKPVTLSCSQTLNHNVMYWYQQKSSQAPKLLFHYYDKDFNNEADTPDNFQSRRPNTSFCFLDIRSPGLGDTAMYLCATSRGLDSRYEQYFGPGTRLTVT.

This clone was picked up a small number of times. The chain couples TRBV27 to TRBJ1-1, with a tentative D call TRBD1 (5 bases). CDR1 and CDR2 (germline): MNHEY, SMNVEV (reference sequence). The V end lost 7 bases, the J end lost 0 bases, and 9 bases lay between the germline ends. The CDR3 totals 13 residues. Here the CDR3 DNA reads TGTGCCAGCAAGGGACTGATGAACACTGAAGCTTTCTTT. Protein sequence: CASKGLMNTEAFF.

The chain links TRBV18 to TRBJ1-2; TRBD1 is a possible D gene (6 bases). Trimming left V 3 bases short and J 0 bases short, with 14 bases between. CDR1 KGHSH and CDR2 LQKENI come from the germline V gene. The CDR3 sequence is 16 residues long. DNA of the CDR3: TGTGCCAGCTCACCGATACAGGGCCGAGCTAACTATGGCTACACCTTC. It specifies CASSPIQGRANYGYTF.

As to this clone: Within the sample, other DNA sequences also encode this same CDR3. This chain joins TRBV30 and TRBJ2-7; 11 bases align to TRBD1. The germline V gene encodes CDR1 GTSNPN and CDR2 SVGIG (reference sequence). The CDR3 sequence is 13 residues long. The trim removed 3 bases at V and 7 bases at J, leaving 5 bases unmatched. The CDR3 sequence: CAWSPGQGGEQYF. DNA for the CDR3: TGTGCCTGGAGCCCGGGACAGGGGGGGGAGCAGTACTTC.

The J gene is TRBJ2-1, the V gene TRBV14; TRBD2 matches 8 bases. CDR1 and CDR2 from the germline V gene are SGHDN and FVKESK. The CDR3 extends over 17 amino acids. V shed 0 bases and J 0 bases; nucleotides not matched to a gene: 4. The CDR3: CASSQETRGGSYNEQFF. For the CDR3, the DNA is TGTGCCAGCAGCCAAGAAACCCGGGGGGGCTCCTACAATGAGCAGTTCTTC.

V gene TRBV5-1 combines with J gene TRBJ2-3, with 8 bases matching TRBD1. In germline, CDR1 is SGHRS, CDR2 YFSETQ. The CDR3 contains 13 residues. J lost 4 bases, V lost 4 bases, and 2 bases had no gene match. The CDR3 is CASSPDRADTQYF. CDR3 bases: TGCGCCAGCAGCCCGGACAGGGCAGATACGCAGTATTTT.

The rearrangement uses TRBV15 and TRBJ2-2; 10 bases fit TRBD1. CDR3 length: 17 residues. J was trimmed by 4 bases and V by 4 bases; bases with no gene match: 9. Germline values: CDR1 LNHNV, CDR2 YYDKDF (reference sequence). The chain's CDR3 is CATSIDRGPGSTGELFF. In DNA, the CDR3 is TGTGCCACCAGCATTGACAGGGGGCCTGGGAGCACCGGGGAGCTGTTTTTT.

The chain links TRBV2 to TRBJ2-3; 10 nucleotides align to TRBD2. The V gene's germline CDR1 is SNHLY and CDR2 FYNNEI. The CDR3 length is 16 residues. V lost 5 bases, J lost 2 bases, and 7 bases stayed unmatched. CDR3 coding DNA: TGTGCCAGCAGTCGAGCGGGGGGGACAATCACAGATACGCAGTATTTT. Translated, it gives CASSRAGGTITDTQYF.

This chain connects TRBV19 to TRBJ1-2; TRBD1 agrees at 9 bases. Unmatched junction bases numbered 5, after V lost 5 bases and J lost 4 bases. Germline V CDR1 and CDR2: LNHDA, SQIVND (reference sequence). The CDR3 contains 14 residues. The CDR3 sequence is CASSPGTGSYGYTF. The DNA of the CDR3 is TGTGCCAGTAGTCCCGGGACAGGGTCCTATGGCTACACCTTC. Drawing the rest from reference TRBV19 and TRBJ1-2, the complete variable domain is DGGITQSPKYLFRKEGQNVTLSCEQNLNHDAMYWYRQDPGQGLRLIYYSQIVNDFQKGDIAEGYSVSREKKESFPLTVTSAQKNPTAFYLCASSPGTGSYGYTFGSGTRLTVV.

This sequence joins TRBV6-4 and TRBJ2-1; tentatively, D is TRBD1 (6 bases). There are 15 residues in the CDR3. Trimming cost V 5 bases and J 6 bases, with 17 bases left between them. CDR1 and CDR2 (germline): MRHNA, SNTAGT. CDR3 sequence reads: CASSTQGFAGNEQFF. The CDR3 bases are TGTGCCAGCAGTACTCAGGGGTTTGCCGGCAATGAGCAGTTCTTC.

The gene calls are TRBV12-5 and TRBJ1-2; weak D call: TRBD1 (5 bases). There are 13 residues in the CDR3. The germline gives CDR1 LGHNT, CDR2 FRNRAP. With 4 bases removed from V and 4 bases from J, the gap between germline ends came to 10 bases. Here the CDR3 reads CASGYRIRYGYTF. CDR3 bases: TGTGCTAGTGGTTACAGGATTCGCTATGGCTACACCTTC. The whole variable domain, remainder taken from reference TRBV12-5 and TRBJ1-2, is DARVTQTPRHKVTEMGQEVTMRCQPILGHNTVFWYRQTMMQGLELLAYFRNRAPLDDSGMPKDRFSAEMPDATLATLKIQPSEPRDSAVYFCASGYRIRYGYTFGSGTRLTVV.

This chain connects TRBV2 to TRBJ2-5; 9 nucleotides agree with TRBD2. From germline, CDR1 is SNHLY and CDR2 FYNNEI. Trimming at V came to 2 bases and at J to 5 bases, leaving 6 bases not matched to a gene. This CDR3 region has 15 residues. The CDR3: CASSEMASGAETQYF. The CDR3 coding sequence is TGTGCCAGCAGTGAAATGGCTAGCGGGGCGGAGACCCAGTACTTC.

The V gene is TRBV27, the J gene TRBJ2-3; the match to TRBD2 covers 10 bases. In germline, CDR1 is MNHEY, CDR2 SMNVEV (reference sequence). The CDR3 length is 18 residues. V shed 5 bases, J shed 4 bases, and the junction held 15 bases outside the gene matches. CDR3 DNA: TGTGCCAGCAGTGCCTCTAGCGGGAGCTTGCTTCGAGCAGATACGCAGTATTTT. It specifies CASSASSGSLLRADTQYF.

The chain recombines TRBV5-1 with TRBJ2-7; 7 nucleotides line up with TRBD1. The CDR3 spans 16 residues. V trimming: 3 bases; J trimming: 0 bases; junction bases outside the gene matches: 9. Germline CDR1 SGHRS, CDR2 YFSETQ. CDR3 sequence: CASSSGQATSSYEQYF. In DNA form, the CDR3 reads TGCGCCAGCAGCTCTGGACAGGCTACCAGCTCCTACGAGCAGTACTTC.

CDR3 protein: CASSSPGQTLSNYGYTF. In DNA, the CDR3 is TGCGCCAGCAGCTCGCCGGGACAGACGCTCTCTAACTATGGCTACACCTTC. The chain is built from TRBV5-1 and TRBJ1-2; 7 nucleotides agree with TRBD1. V lost 3 bases, J lost 0 bases, and 11 bases stayed unmatched. Germline V gene lookup returns CDR1 SGHRS and CDR2 YFSETQ. The CDR3 loop spans 17 amino acids.

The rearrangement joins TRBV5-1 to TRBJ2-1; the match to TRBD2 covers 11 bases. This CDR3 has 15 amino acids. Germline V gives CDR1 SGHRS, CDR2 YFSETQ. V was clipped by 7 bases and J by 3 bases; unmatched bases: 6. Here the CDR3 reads CASETSGAHYNEQFF. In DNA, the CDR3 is TGCGCCAGCGAGACTAGCGGGGCTCACTACAATGAGCAGTTCTTC.

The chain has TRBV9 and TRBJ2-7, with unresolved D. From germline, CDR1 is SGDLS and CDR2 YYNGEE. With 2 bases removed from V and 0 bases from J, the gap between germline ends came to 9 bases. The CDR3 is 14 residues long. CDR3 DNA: TGTGCCAGCAGCGTGGCGAGGAGCTCCTACGAGCAGTACTTC. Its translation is CASSVARSSYEQYF.

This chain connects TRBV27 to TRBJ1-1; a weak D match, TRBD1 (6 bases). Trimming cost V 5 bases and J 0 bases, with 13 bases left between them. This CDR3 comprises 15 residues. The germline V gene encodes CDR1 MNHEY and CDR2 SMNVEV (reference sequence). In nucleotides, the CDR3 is TGTGCCAGCAGTCCCACAGGGATAATGAACACTGAAGCTTTCTTT. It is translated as CASSPTGIMNTEAFF.

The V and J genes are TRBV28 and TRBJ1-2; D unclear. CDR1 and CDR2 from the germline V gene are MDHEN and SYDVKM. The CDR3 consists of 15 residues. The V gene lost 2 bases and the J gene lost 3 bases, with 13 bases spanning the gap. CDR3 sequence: CASSLSGEVHYGYTF. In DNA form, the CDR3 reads TGTGCCAGCAGTTTAAGCGGGGAGGTCCACTATGGCTACACCTTC.

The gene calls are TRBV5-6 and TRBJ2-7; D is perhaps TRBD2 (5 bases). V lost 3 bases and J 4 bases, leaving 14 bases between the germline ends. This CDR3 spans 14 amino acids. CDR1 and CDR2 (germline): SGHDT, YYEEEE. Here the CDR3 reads CASSSRARQYEQYF. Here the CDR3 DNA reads TGTGCCAGCAGCTCGAGGGCCCGACAATACGAGCAGTACTTC. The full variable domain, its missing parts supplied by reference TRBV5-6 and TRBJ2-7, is DAGVTQSPTHLIKTRGQQVTLRCSPKSGHDTVSWYQQALGQGPQFIFQYYEEEERQRGNFPDRFSGHQFPNYSSELNVNALLLGDSALYLCASSSRARQYEQYFGPGTRLTVT.

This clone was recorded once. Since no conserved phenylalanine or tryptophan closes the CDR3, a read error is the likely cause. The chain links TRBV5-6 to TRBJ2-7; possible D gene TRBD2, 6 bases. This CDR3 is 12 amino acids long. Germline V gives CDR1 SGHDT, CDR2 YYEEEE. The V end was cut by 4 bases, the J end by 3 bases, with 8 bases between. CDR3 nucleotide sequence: TGTGCCAGCAGCATTAGCGGCTACGAGCAGTACCTC. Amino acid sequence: CASSISGYEQYL.

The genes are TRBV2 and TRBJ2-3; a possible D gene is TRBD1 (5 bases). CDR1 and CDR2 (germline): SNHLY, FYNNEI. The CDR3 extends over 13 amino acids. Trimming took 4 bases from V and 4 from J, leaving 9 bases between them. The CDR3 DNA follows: TGTGCCAGCAGTGGGCAGGGTGCAGATACGCAGTATTTT. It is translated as CASSGQGADTQYF.

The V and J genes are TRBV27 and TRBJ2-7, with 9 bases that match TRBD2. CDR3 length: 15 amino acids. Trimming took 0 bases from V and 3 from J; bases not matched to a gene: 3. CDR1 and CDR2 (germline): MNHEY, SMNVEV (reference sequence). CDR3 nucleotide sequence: TGTGCCAGCAGTTTATCGAGCGGGAGGCTCTACGAGCAGTACTTC. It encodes CASSLSSGRLYEQYF.

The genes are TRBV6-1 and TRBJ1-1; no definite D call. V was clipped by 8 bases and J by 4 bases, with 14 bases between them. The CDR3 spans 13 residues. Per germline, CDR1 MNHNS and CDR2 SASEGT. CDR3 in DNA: TGTGCCAGCGTCCCATTCGGGAGCACTGAAGCTTTCTTT. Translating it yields CASVPFGSTEAFF.

Here the CDR3 reads CASSPRRGRELFF. The CDR3 DNA reads TGTGCCAGCAGCCCCCGTCGAGGCCGGGAGCTGTTTTTT. V usage is TRBV7-3 and J usage is TRBJ2-2; D is uncertain. The CDR3 sequence is 13 residues long. V was shortened by 5 bases and J by 9 bases, with 13 bases between the two germline ends. Per germline, CDR1 SGHTA and CDR2 FQGTGA.

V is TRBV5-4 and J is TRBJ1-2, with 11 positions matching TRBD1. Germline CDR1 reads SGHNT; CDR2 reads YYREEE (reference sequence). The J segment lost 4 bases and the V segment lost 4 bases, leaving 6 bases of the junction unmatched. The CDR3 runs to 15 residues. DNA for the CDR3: TGTGCCAGCAGCACCCGGACAGGGGGCATCTATGGCTACACCTTC. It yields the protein CASSTRTGGIYGYTF.

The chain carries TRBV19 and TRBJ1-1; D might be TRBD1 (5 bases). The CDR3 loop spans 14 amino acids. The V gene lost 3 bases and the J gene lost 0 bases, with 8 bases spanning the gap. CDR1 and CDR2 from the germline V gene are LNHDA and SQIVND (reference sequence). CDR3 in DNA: TGTGCCAGTAGTATGGGGGGAATGAACACTGAAGCTTTCTTT. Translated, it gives CASSMGGMNTEAFF.

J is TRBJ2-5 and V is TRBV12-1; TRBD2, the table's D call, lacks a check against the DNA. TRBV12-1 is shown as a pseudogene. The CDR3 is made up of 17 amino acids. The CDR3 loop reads CASSFVVLAGVKETQYF. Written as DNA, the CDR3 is TGTGCCAGCAGCTTTGTGGTACTAGCGGGAGTTAAAGAGACCCAGTACTTC.

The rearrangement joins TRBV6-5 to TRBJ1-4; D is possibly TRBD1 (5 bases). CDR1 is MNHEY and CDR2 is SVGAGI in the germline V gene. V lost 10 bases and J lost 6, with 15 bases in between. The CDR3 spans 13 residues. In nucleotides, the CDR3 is TGTGCCACCGGACGGGGGATTTATGAAAAACTGTTTTTT. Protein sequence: CATGRGIYEKLFF.

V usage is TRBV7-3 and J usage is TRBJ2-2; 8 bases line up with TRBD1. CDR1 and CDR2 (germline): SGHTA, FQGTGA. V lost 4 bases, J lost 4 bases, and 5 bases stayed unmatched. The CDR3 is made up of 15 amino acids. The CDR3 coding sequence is TGTGCCAGCAGCTGGGACAGGCACCCCACCGGGGAGCTGTTTTTT. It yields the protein CASSWDRHPTGELFF.